One sample yielded the 22 T cell receptor beta chains listed below, sequenced in a study of T cell clones after liver transplantation. Sequencing was performed with immunoSEQ multiplex PCR; in TCRdb, only in-frame clones are kept and a portion is missing. The sample has roughly 120,000 clones, approximately 90% seen once. The material sequenced was CD4+ T cells from blood, taken 12 months after liver transplant. Receptors originate from a human patient who received a liver transplant. Some of the T cells may derive from the graft donor.

The V gene is TRBV11-3, the J gene TRBJ2-1; 8 bases match TRBD2. Germline V lookup: CDR1 SGHNT, CDR2 YENEEA. V was clipped by 3 bases and J by 7 bases; unmatched bases: 5. There are 14 residues in the CDR3. CDR3 DNA sequence: TGTGCCAGCAGCTTTACGGGAGGGCCGAATGAGCAGTTCTTC. It is translated as CASSFTGGPNEQFF.

The chain joins TRBV6-1 to TRBJ1-5, with TRBD1 identical over 9 bases. V was clipped by 4 bases and J by 1 base; unmatched bases: 11. CDR3 length: 18 residues. Germline V gene sequence: CDR1 MNHNS, CDR2 SASEGT. Here the CDR3 reads CASSGLPGQGLSNQPQHF. CDR3 nucleotides: TGTGCCAGCAGTGGACTACCGGGACAGGGATTAAGCAATCAGCCCCAGCATTTT.

The rearrangement uses TRBV9 and TRBJ2-3, with 8 bases matching TRBD2. This CDR3 is 17 amino acids long. Germline lookup yields CDR1 SGDLS and CDR2 YYNGEE. Trimming removed 1 base from V and 4 bases from J; junction bases left unmatched: 11. The CDR3 nucleotides read TGTGCCAGCAGCGTATCCCCCTCGGGAGGGACCGCAGATACGCAGTATTTT. Its protein is CASSVSPSGGTADTQYF.

The chain couples TRBV5-1 to TRBJ2-5, with no clear D. Germline-derived CDR1 and CDR2 are SGHRS and YFSETQ. There are 13 residues in the CDR3. Trimming pared 2 bases from V and 4 bases from J, leaving 9 bases between. In DNA form, the CDR3 reads TGCGCCAGCAGCTTTAGCAGTGGAGAGACCCAGTACTTC. Protein: CASSFSSGETQYF.

The chain recombines TRBV2 with TRBJ2-2; D uncertain. Germline values: CDR1 SNHLY, CDR2 FYNNEI. This CDR3 spans 15 amino acids. With 5 bases removed from V and 4 bases from J, the gap between germline ends came to 14 bases. CDR3 residues: CASSTFSSGTGELFF. As DNA, the CDR3 is TGTGCCAGCAGTACCTTCTCGTCGGGCACCGGGGAGCTGTTTTTT.

The chain links TRBV7-2 to TRBJ2-1; 12 bases fit TRBD2. V trimming: 1 base; J trimming: 6 bases; junction bases outside the gene matches: 4. There are 16 residues in the CDR3. Germline V gene lookup returns CDR1 SGHTA and CDR2 FQGNSA. CDR3 DNA sequence: TGTGCCAGCAGCTTAGGCCCGGGACTAGCGGGCAATGAGCAGTTCTTC. Translating it yields CASSLGPGLAGNEQFF.

The genes are TRBV5-1 and TRBJ2-2; D is possibly TRBD2 (5 bases). Germline V lookup: CDR1 SGHRS, CDR2 YFSETQ. This CDR3 is 15 amino acids long. With 2 bases removed from V and 13 bases from J, the gap between germline ends came to 21 bases. The chain's CDR3 is CASSLGNGEAGGLFF. CDR3 nucleotides: TGCGCCAGCAGCTTAGGAAACGGGGAAGCCGGCGGGCTGTTTTTT.

This clone appeared once. The chain uses TRBV27 and TRBJ1-5; 8 nucleotides line up with TRBD1. This CDR3 region has 14 residues. CDR1 is MNHEY, CDR2 SMNVEV, per germline (reference sequence). J was trimmed by 4 bases and V by 6 bases; bases with no gene match: 5. CDR3 DNA: TGTGCCAGCAGGGAGTGGGACAGGAATCAGCCCCAGCATTTT. It is translated as CASREWDRNQPQHF.

This clone was picked up a small number of times. This chain links TRBV7-2 with TRBJ2-4, with TRBD2 matching over 9 bases. Germline values: CDR1 SGHTA, CDR2 FQGNSA. V shed 1 base and J 12 bases; nucleotides not matched to a gene: 7. The CDR3 loop spans 14 amino acids. As DNA, the CDR3 is TGTGCCAGCAGCTTAGGACTAGCGGAGTTGAATCAGTACTTC. Translated: CASSLGLAELNQYF.

J is TRBJ2-3 and V is TRBV2; weak D call: TRBD2 (6 bases). Germline CDR1 and CDR2: SNHLY and FYNNEI. The germline V and J ends were trimmed by 3 bases and 2 bases, with 9 bases remaining between them. The CDR3 contains 14 residues. The CDR3, as DNA: TGTGCCAGCAGTGAGGGGGGTTTCACAGATACGCAGTATTTT. It codes for CASSEGGFTDTQYF.

This chain uses TRBV2 with TRBJ2-5, with D tentatively TRBD2 (5 bases). Germline V gene sequence: CDR1 SNHLY, CDR2 FYNNEI. Trimming left V 0 bases short and J 2 bases short, with 10 bases between. There are 15 residues in the CDR3. For the CDR3, the DNA is TGTGCCAGCAGTGAAGCGGGAGTGAGACAAGAGACCCAGTACTTC. Its protein is CASSEAGVRQETQYF.

This clone has only one observation. V usage is TRBV7-8 and J usage is TRBJ2-6; no firm D call. Germline V gene sequence: CDR1 SGHVS, CDR2 FQNEAQ. This CDR3 has 16 amino acids. V was cut by 1 base and J by 0 bases, with 7 bases left in between. In DNA form, the CDR3 reads TGTGCCAGCAGCTTAGTCGCGAGCTCTGGGGCCAACGTCCTGACTTTC. Translated, it gives CASSLVASSGANVLTF.

The chain combines TRBV6-1 with TRBJ1-2; the D gene is possibly TRBD1 (5 bases). Germline CDR1 is MNHNS and CDR2 is SASEGT. There are 19 residues in the CDR3. V lost 0 bases and J 0 bases, leaving 20 bases between the germline ends. In nucleotides, the CDR3 is TGTGCCAGCAGTGAAGCGAGCCGGGGGAAGACCACCGCTAACTATGGCTACACCTTC. Amino acids: CASSEASRGKTTANYGYTF.

The J gene is TRBJ2-7, the V gene TRBV7-3; the match to TRBD2 covers 7 bases. This CDR3 region has 16 residues. The germline V gene encodes CDR1 SGHTA and CDR2 FQGTGA. The ends lost 4 bases at V and 0 bases at J; junction bases unmatched: 9. The CDR3 coding sequence is TGTGCCAGCAGCTCCCCCGCGACTAGCTACTCCTACGAGCAGTACTTC. Its protein is CASSSPATSYSYEQYF.

This sequence joins TRBV6-1 and TRBJ2-4; TRBD1 agrees at 8 bases. V dropped 6 bases and J dropped 8; count of bases not matched to a gene: 6. The CDR3 extends over 13 amino acids. Germline CDR1 is MNHNS and CDR2 is SASEGT. This CDR3 reads CASSSQGADIQYF. CDR3 nucleotide sequence: TGTGCCAGCAGCTCCCAGGGGGCGGACATTCAGTACTTC.

On this clone: Its ends do not fully match the called genes, so a read error is possible. The chain is built from TRBV6-6 and TRBJ2-7, with 7 nucleotides matching TRBD1. This CDR3 is built from 13 residues. Germline V CDR1 and CDR2: MNHNY, SVGAGI (reference sequence). CDR3 loop: CASNYGQAYEQYF. The DNA of the CDR3 is TGTGCCAGCAATTACGGACAGGCCTACGAGCAGTACTTC.

As concerns this clone: Other DNA sequences from this sample encode an identical CDR3 as well. The chain combines TRBV30 with TRBJ1-5; no clear D. The CDR3 length is 14 residues. Deletions cut 3 bases from V and 2 bases from J, with 11 bases between. Germline assignment: CDR1 GTSNPN and CDR2 SVGIG (reference sequence). The CDR3 protein is CAWSLGIGNQPQHF. In DNA, the CDR3 is TGTGCCTGGAGCCTGGGGATTGGCAATCAGCCCCAGCATTTT.

This chain joins TRBV2 and TRBJ2-2, with D perhaps matching TRBD2 (6 bases). The CDR3 spans 14 residues. Trimming took 8 bases from V and 5 from J, leaving 15 bases between them. The V gene's germline CDR1 is SNHLY and CDR2 FYNNEI. The CDR3, as DNA: TGTGCCAGCTCGCGGGGCCCTGGTACCGGGGAGCTGTTTTTT. Its protein product is CASSRGPGTGELFF.

The genes are TRBV7-9 and TRBJ2-3; maybe TRBD2 (6 bases). The germline CDR1 and CDR2 sequences are SEHNR and FQNEAQ (reference sequence). CDR3 length equals 15 residues. Trimming stripped 6 bases from V and 0 bases from J, with 13 bases between. The chain's CDR3 is CASSPLADSTDTQYF. The CDR3, as DNA: TGTGCCAGCAGTCCACTAGCTGATAGCACAGATACGCAGTATTTT.

V gene TRBV5-6 combines with J gene TRBJ1-2; 9 bases align to TRBD1. The CDR3 is made up of 16 amino acids. The germline V gene encodes CDR1 SGHDT and CDR2 YYEEEE. V shed 1 base, J shed 4 bases, and the junction held 8 bases outside the gene matches. In nucleotides, the CDR3 is TGTGCCAGCAGCTTGAGTTTGGGACAGGGCCTCTATGGCTACACCTTC. Protein sequence: CASSLSLGQGLYGYTF.

This chain links TRBV4-3 with TRBJ2-2, with TRBD1 matching 8 bases. With V trimmed by 0 bases and J by 2 bases, 5 bases remained unmatched. CDR1 and CDR2 from the germline V gene are LGHNA and YSLEER. This CDR3 region has 17 residues. The CDR3 sequence is CASSQDRGQDNTGELFF. CDR3 DNA sequence: TGCGCCAGCAGCCAAGATAGGGGACAGGATAACACCGGGGAGCTGTTTTTT.

The chain links TRBV7-3 to TRBJ2-5; 8 nucleotides agree with TRBD1. With V trimmed by 0 bases and J by 5 bases, 5 bases remained unmatched. CDR1 is SGHTA, CDR2 FQGTGA, per germline. The CDR3 consists of 15 residues. CDR3 in DNA: TGTGCCAGCAGCTTAACAGGACAGGGCGGGGAGACCCAGTACTTC. It translates to CASSLTGQGGETQYF.